This entry lists 22 T cell receptor beta chains sequenced from one sample in a study of identical twins. One entry per CDR3 protein, called by TCRdb with MiXCR from the 5' RACE reads. Of 200,000 to 250,000 distinct CDR3 sequences in the sample, about 13% are singletons; the top ten hold roughly 4.2%. The sample was also linked to a second study, of yellow fever vaccine responses in identical twins.

The sequencing sample was made of memory (CD45RO+) T cells sorted from blood. These receptors were taken from a woman between 18 and 29 years old in good health.

This clonotype has a count of ten or more. This chain links TRBV24-1 with TRBJ2-7, with 12 bases fitting TRBD2. The CDR3 runs to 12 residues. Germline V gene lookup returns CDR1 KGHDR and CDR2 SFDVKD. Trimming at V came to 4 bases and at J to 12 bases, leaving 3 bases not matched to a gene. CDR3 loop: CATSESTSGRYF. CDR3 DNA sequence: TGTGCCACCAGTGAATCGACTAGCGGGAGGTACTTC.

V usage is TRBV12-3 or TRBV12-4 and J usage is TRBJ2-3; weak D call: TRBD2 (6 bases). V lost 3 bases, J lost 2 bases, and 9 bases lay in between. The CDR3 extends over 14 amino acids. CDR3 protein: CASSFSGDTDTQYF. DNA of the CDR3: TGTGCCAGCAGTTTTTCGGGGGACACAGATACGCAGTATTTT.

V gene TRBV7-2 combines with J gene TRBJ2-1; 14 positions agree with TRBD2. From germline, CDR1 is SGHTA and CDR2 FQGNSA. The CDR3 runs 16 residues. With 4 bases clipped from V and 6 bases from J, the junction kept 5 bases outside the gene matches. The DNA for the CDR3 is TGTGCCAGCAGCTCGACTAGCGGGGGGGTTCGCAATGAGCAGTTCTTC. It yields the protein CASSSTSGGVRNEQFF.

The chain uses TRBV5-1 and TRBJ1-2; 8 bases agree with TRBD1. From germline, CDR1 is SGHRS and CDR2 YFSETQ. Trimming took 5 bases from V and 7 from J; bases not matched to a gene: 10. This CDR3 contains 14 residues. This CDR3 is CASSPTITGGGYTF. In nucleotides, the CDR3 is TGCGCCAGCAGTCCGACGATTACAGGGGGTGGCTACACCTTC.

The chain combines TRBV12-3 or TRBV12-4 with TRBJ2-3; D unclear. This CDR3 has 14 amino acids. The V and J ends lost 3 bases and 1 base respectively, with 8 bases between them. Written as DNA, the CDR3 is TGTGCCAGCAGTTTTAACAGCCGCACAGATACGCAGTATTTT. As protein: CASSFNSRTDTQYF.

The CDR3 protein is CASSEERAQHF. DNA for the CDR3: TGTGCCAGCAGTGAAGAGAGGGCCCAGCATTTT. This rearrangement joins TRBV2 to TRBJ1-5; no reliable D call. Trimming removed 1 base from V and 11 bases from J, with 6 bases in between. This CDR3 spans 11 amino acids. CDR1 SNHLY and CDR2 FYNNEI come from the germline V gene.

This clonotype occurred a few times. The gene calls are TRBV5-1 and TRBJ2-3; possibly TRBD2 for D (5 bases). CDR1 and CDR2 from the germline V gene are SGHRS and YFSETQ. This CDR3 is built from 12 residues. Trimming shortened V by 4 bases and J by 7 bases, and 10 bases separated the two germline ends. The CDR3 DNA follows: TGCGCCAGCAGCGCCGCGGGCAATACGCAGTATTTT. Translation: CASSAAGNTQYF.

The table lists this clonotype with a few counts. The V gene is TRBV5-5, the J gene TRBJ2-1; D might be TRBD2 (6 bases). V lost 2 bases and J 2 bases, leaving 14 bases between the germline ends. The CDR3 is made up of 16 amino acids. CDR1 is SGHKS, CDR2 YYEKEE, per germline (reference sequence). CDR3 loop: CASSFDRSGAYNEQFF. The CDR3 DNA reads as TGTGCCAGCAGCTTCGATCGTAGCGGAGCCTACAATGAGCAGTTCTTC.

This clonotype was counted between two and nine times. The chain employs TRBV6-2 or TRBV6-3 and TRBJ2-1, with TRBD1 matching 10 bases. The J segment lost 7 bases and the V segment lost 7 bases, leaving 1 base of the junction unmatched. The CDR3 is made up of 12 amino acids. CDR1 and CDR2 from the germline V gene are MNHEY and SVGEGT. CDR3 DNA: TGTGCCAGCATGGACAGGGGGAATGAGCAGTTCTTC. As protein: CASMDRGNEQFF.

About this clonotype itself: At one end the junction does not follow the germline gene, possibly because of a read error. The V gene is TRBV2, the J gene TRBJ2-5; D might be TRBD1 (5 bases). Germline CDR1 is SNHLY and CDR2 is FYNNEI. This CDR3 is 13 amino acids long. CDR3 residues: CAGRQPPGETQYF. CDR3 DNA: TGTGCCGGCAGACAGCCTCCAGGGGAGACCCAGTACTTC.

The chain recombines TRBV29-1 with TRBJ2-5; D could derive from TRBD1 or TRBD2 (5 bases each). V lost 6 bases and J lost 1, with 18 bases in between. The V gene's germline CDR1 is SQVTM and CDR2 ANQGSEA. The CDR3 has 15 amino acids. The CDR3 bases are TGCAGCGTCCTCTACCCCGGGACCAGCCAAGAGACCCAGTACTTC. Translating it yields CSVLYPGTSQETQYF.

At least ten counts were recorded for this clonotype. The chain recombines TRBV6-2 or TRBV6-3 with TRBJ2-6; D perhaps matches TRBD1 (5 bases). Trimming left V 4 bases short and J 2 bases short, with 9 bases between. This CDR3 is 15 amino acids long. Germline lookup yields CDR1 MNHEY and CDR2 SVGEGT. The CDR3 DNA sequence: TGTGCCAGCAGTTTCCCGACAGCTGGGGCCAACGTCCTGACTTTC. Its translation: CASSFPTAGANVLTF.

This clonotype was detected only a few times. The V call is TRBV29-1, the J call TRBJ1-1; TRBD1 is a possible D gene (5 bases). The germline gives CDR1 SQVTM, CDR2 ANQGSEA. This CDR3 spans 17 amino acids. Trimming took off 3 bases at V and 0 bases at J, with 20 bases between the two ends. The CDR3 region is CSVEGSGKATMNTEAFF. CDR3 sequence (DNA): TGCAGCGTTGAGGGGTCAGGGAAGGCGACCATGAACACTGAAGCTTTCTTT.

At least ten counts were recorded for this clonotype. The rearrangement uses TRBV20-1 and TRBJ1-2; D is unclear. Germline loops: CDR1 DFQATT, CDR2 SNEGSKA (reference sequence). With 3 bases removed from V and 7 bases from J, the gap between germline ends came to 18 bases. This CDR3 is built from 14 residues. In DNA, the CDR3 is TGCAGTGCTAGCCCCGTCGCATGGGATACTGGCTACACCTTC. It yields the protein CSASPVAWDTGYTF.

V gene TRBV20-1 combines with J gene TRBJ2-7, with 11 bases lining up with TRBD1. Germline V gene lookup returns CDR1 DFQATT and CDR2 SNEGSKA (reference sequence). After removal of 1 base from V and 3 bases from J, the junction contained 14 bases not matched to a gene. The CDR3 covers 18 residues. The CDR3 bases are TGCAGTGCTAGAGGGTTTTCAGGGGGGACAGGGGGGGTCTACGAGCAGTACTTC. Its translation is CSARGFSGGTGGVYEQYF.

This clonotype was recorded a few times. The chain employs TRBV3-1 and TRBJ2-3; D remains ambiguous. Per the germline V gene, CDR1 is LGHDT and CDR2 is YNNKEL (reference sequence). Trimming cost V 1 base and J 0 bases, with 11 bases left between them. This CDR3 is built from 16 residues. The CDR3 bases are TGTGCCAGCAGCCAAGTGGTGCGGCATAGCACAGATACGCAGTATTTT. Encoded protein: CASSQVVRHSTDTQYF.

This clonotype was recorded at least ten times. The genes are TRBV12-3 or TRBV12-4 and TRBJ2-1; the match to TRBD2 covers 8 bases. V lost 6 bases and J lost 10; bases outside the gene matches: 14. This CDR3 is 15 amino acids long. CDR3 sequence reads: CASSPRGGRSPEQFF. The CDR3 DNA is TGTGCCAGCAGCCCAAGGGGCGGGAGGTCCCCCGAGCAGTTCTTC.

V gene TRBV9 combines with J gene TRBJ1-5; 11 bases fit TRBD1. The trim removed 4 bases at V and 6 bases at J, leaving 3 bases unmatched. The CDR3 consists of 14 residues. Looked up from germline, CDR1 is SGDLS and CDR2 is YYNGEE. CDR3 region: CASSLDRGPQPQHF. Written as DNA, the CDR3 is TGTGCCAGCAGCCTGGACAGGGGGCCTCAGCCCCAGCATTTT. Variable domain in full (rest from reference TRBV9 and TRBJ1-5): DSGVTQTPKHLITATGQRVTLRCSPRSGDLSVYWYQQSLDQGLQFLIQYYNGEERAKGNILERFSAQQFPDLHSELNLSSLELGDSALYFCASSLDRGPQPQHFGDGTRLSIL.

The table lists this clonotype with a few counts. V is TRBV3-1 and J is TRBJ2-5; TRBD2 matches 14 bases. The CDR3 totals 16 residues. V dropped 4 bases and J dropped 1; count of bases not matched to a gene: 2. Looked up from germline, CDR1 is LGHDT and CDR2 is YNNKEL (reference sequence). Here the CDR3 reads CASSRGTSGGQETQYF. CDR3 DNA: TGTGCCAGCAGCCGAGGGACTAGCGGGGGCCAAGAGACCCAGTACTTC.

This clonotype was seen a few times. The V gene is TRBV18, the J gene TRBJ1-2, with unresolved D. The CDR3 loop spans 14 amino acids. Trimming shortened V by 3 bases and J by 7 bases, and 15 bases separated the two germline ends. In germline, CDR1 is KGHSH, CDR2 LQKENI. The CDR3 is CASSPSRFNPGYTF. CDR3 nucleotide sequence: TGTGCCAGCTCACCCTCCAGGTTTAACCCTGGCTACACCTTC.

This chain uses TRBV2 with TRBJ2-5; 10 bases align to TRBD1. Germline values: CDR1 SNHLY, CDR2 FYNNEI. The J segment lost 4 bases and the V segment lost 6 bases, leaving 8 bases of the junction unmatched. CDR3 length: 15 residues. The CDR3 DNA follows: TGTGCCAGCAGGAGGGACAGGGGAGTAGTAGAGACCCAGTACTTC. Its protein product is CASRRDRGVVETQYF.

This clonotype was seen repeatedly, ten times or more. V is TRBV6-1 and J is TRBJ1-1, with 7 bases matching TRBD1. Trimming took 6 bases from V and 5 from J; bases not matched to a gene: 12. CDR1 and CDR2 (germline): MNHNS, SASEGT. CDR3 length: 15 amino acids. In DNA, the CDR3 is TGTGCCAGCAGAGACGAAAGGGGGCTTAGGACTGAAGCTTTCTTT. Its translation: CASRDERGLRTEAFF.